The entry below gives a single TCR beta chain sequence along with its context. Trimming took off 9 bases at V and 3 bases at J, with 11 bases between the two ends. The CDR3 extends over 13 amino acids. Germline-derived CDR1 and CDR2 are ENHRY and SYGVKD. This entry belongs to a study of cytomegalovirus exposure and HLA in healthy donors. This PCR relied on a set of 60 Vbeta primers and 13 Jbeta primers. Libraries were prepared by immunoSEQ multiplex PCR; TCRdb keeps only in-frame clonotypes and omits some of them. The sample includes about 140,000 clones, approximately 68% of them seen just once. The rearrangement uses TRBV10-3 and TRBJ1-4, with a weak D call TRBD1 (5 bases). This TCR came from a man aged 40-49 years in good health and CMV-seronegative. The sequenced sample consisted of PBMCs. The CDR3 DNA is TGTGCCATTGGGGCAGGAGCTAATGAAAAACTGTTTTTT. It codes for CAIGAGANEKLFF.